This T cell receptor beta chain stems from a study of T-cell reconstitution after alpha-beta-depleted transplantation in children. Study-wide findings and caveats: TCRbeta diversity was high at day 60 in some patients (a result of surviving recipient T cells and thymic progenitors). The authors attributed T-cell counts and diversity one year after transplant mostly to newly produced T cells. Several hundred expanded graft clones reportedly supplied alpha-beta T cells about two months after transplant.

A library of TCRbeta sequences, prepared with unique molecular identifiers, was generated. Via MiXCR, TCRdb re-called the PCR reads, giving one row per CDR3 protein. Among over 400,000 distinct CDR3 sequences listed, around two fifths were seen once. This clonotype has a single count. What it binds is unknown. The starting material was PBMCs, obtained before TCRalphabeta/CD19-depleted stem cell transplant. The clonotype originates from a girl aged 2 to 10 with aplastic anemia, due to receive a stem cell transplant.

This CDR3 reads CASSDWTGTAFTDTQYF. In nucleotides, the CDR3 is TGCGCCAGCAGCGACTGGACAGGGACTGCCTTCACAGATACGCAGTATTTT. The rearrangement joins TRBV5-1 to TRBJ2-3; TRBD1 aligns across 8 bases. This CDR3 is 17 amino acids long. CDR1 is SGHRS, CDR2 YFSETQ, per germline. The V gene end was trimmed by 4 bases and the J gene end by 2 bases; junction bases not matched to a gene: 12.